This TCR beta chain was identified in a study of cytomegalovirus exposure and HLA in healthy donors. General study results and limits: A list of 150 to 200 TCR beta chains associated with cytomegalovirus was given. High sensitivity and specificity were reportedly achieved when the classifier diagnosed cytomegalovirus status. With further analysis later on, most CMV-associated TCR beta chains appeared HLA-restricted.

Both 60 Vbeta primers and 13 Jbeta primers went into the PCR. Profiling relied on immunoSEQ multiplex PCR, and the TCRdb table lists in-frame clones only, not all of them. This sample has tens of thousands of clones, with 80% to 90% found just once. The CDR3 length is 14 residues. Between the trimmed V and J ends, which lost 0 bases and 6 bases, there was a span of 11 bases. Germline CDR1 is SGDLS and CDR2 is YYNGEE. In the case of this clone: As yet, its antigen is unknown.

The sequencing sample was made of PBMCs. The receptor was isolated from a human donor in good health. J is TRBJ2-3 and V is TRBV9; D is possibly TRBD2 (6 bases). CDR3 residues: CASSVEAGIDTQYF. For the CDR3, the DNA is TGTGCCAGCAGCGTAGAGGCGGGAATCGATACGCAGTATTTT.